These 4 T cell receptor beta chains came from one sample sequenced in a study of blood T cell repertoires in COVID-19. Sequenced by immunoSEQ multiplex PCR; TCRdb stores in-frame clones only, minus some. The repertoire holds tens of thousands of clones, with about three quarters as singletons. Sequencing used peripheral blood. The receptors were gathered from a human donor in a cohort sampled during active COVID-19.

The chain employs TRBV5-1 and TRBJ2-5, with D perhaps matching TRBD2 (7 bases). CDR1 is SGHRS and CDR2 is YFSETQ in the germline V gene. Trimming cost V 5 bases and J 5 bases, with 19 bases left between them. The CDR3 runs 15 residues. CDR3: CASSWGGQTSETQYF. DNA for the CDR3: TGCGCCAGCAGTTGGGGGGGCCAGACGAGTGAGACCCAGTACTTC. The entire variable domain, with the rest obtained from reference TRBV5-1 and TRBJ2-5, is as follows: KAGVTQTPRYLIKTRGQQVTLSCSPISGHRSVSWYQQTPGQGLQFLFEYFSETQRNKGNFPGRFSGRQFSNSRSEMNVSTLELGDSALYLCASSWGGQTSETQYFGPGTRLLVL.

The chain combines TRBV6-5 with TRBJ2-5; possible D gene TRBD1, 7 bases. The CDR3 consists of 15 residues. Per the germline V gene, CDR1 is MNHEY and CDR2 is SVGAGI. The ends were cut back, 1 base at V and 4 bases at J, with 13 bases in the middle. The DNA for the CDR3 is TGTGCCAGCAGTTACTGGCAGGGGGGAGGAGAGACCCAGTACTTC. Its translation is CASSYWQGGGETQYF.

This clone was recorded a few times. This chain links TRBV2 with TRBJ2-1, with 10 bases that match TRBD2. The CDR3 is made up of 14 amino acids. Germline CDR1 is SNHLY and CDR2 is FYNNEI. V trimming: 1 base; J trimming: 8 bases; junction bases outside the gene matches: 2. The chain's CDR3 is CASSEGTSGDEQFF. DNA of the CDR3: TGTGCCAGCAGTGAAGGGACTAGCGGTGATGAGCAGTTCTTC.

The chain has TRBV2 and TRBJ1-5; 9 bases agree with TRBD1. The CDR3 sequence is 14 residues long. Trimming at V came to 6 bases and at J to 5 bases, leaving 5 bases not matched to a gene. CDR1 and CDR2 from the germline V gene are SNHLY and FYNNEI. This chain's CDR3 is CASSRGQGYQPQHF. In nucleotides, the CDR3 is TGTGCCAGCAGCCGCGGACAGGGGTATCAGCCCCAGCATTTT. The full variable domain, its missing parts supplied by reference TRBV2 and TRBJ1-5, is EPEVTQTPSHQVTQMGQEVILRCVPISNHLYFYWYRQILGQKVEFLVSFYNNEISEKSEIFDDQFSVERPDGSNFTLKIRSTKLEDSAMYFCASSRGQGYQPQHFGDGTRLSIL.